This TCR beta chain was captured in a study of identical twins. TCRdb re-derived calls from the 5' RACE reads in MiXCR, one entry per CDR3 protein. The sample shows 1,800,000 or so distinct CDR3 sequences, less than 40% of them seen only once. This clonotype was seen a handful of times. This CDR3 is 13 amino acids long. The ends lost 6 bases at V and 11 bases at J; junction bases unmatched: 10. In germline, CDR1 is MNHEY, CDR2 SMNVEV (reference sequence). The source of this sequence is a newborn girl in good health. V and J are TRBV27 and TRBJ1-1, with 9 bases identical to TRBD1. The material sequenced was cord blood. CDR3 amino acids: CASSGKGTGSAFF. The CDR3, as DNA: TGTGCCAGCAGCGGGAAGGGGACAGGGTCCGCTTTCTTT.